This T cell receptor beta chain stems from a study of blood T cell repertoires in COVID-19. Study information: Samples of COVID-19 (acute and convalescent) were obtained from the United States, Italy and Spain. PBMCs, B-cell-depleted T cells, or T cells were the source of the cDNA or gDNA that made up the material.

In the source study's methods: Cell counts per sample came from amplifying reference gene primers. Some clones are missing from TCRdb's copy, which holds only in-frame ones; the method was immunoSEQ multiplex PCR. V, J and clone size reflect that table, while D and trimming were determined from the DNA. The table records around 320,000 clones, around 90% of them present only once. This clone is a singleton in its sample. Germline V gene lookup returns CDR1 LGHDT and CDR2 YNNKEL (reference sequence). The CDR3 is 18 residues long. V dropped 4 bases and J dropped 5; count of bases not matched to a gene: 12.

The gene calls are TRBV3-1 (or the pseudogene TRBV3-2) and TRBJ2-3, with 13 nucleotides matching TRBD2. Sequencing input: peripheral blood. This receptor was taken from a young man with active or convalescent COVID-19. This CDR3 is CASSPKNRTSGSIDTQYF. The CDR3 coding sequence is TGTGCCAGCAGCCCTAAAAATAGGACTAGCGGGAGTATAGATACGCAGTATTTT.